These 26 T cell receptor beta chains were all obtained from the same sample, sequenced in a study of cytomegalovirus exposure and HLA in healthy donors (dated by TCRdb to the late 2010s). Library preparation employed the immunoSEQ multiplex PCR assay. The multiplex PCR relied on a mix of 60 forward primers for TCR Vbeta segments and 13 reverse primers for TCR Jbeta segments. The table comes from immuneACCESS by way of TCRdb, which keeps in-frame sequences with V and J called. Part of the clones is missing from these tables; in studies checked, under half for an unresolved V gene and the rest for unknown reasons. The sample records 100,000 to 150,000 clones, around 68% of which are singletons. Of the sample, approximately 3.8% falls within the top ten clones. Material for sequencing was PBMCs. These receptors originate from a man in his forties in good health and CMV-seropositive.

The chain carries TRBV28 and TRBJ2-5; tentative D call: TRBD1 (6 bases). Germline CDR1 MDHEN, CDR2 SYDVKM. V was clipped by 4 bases and J by 2 bases, with 11 bases between them. The CDR3 loop spans 14 amino acids. CDR3 nucleotide sequence: TGTGCCAGCAGTTACCCCGGACAGCAAGAGACCCAGTACTTC. It translates to CASSYPGQQETQYF.

The V call is TRBV28, the J call TRBJ2-1; the D is unclear. Germline lookup yields CDR1 MDHEN and CDR2 SYDVKM. The V gene lost 4 bases and the J gene lost 3 bases, with 7 bases spanning the gap. This CDR3 region has 13 residues. The CDR3 DNA reads TGTGCCAGCAGTTCTCCCTTCTACAATGAGCAGTTCTTC. The encoded protein is CASSSPFYNEQFF.

The chain is built from TRBV9 and TRBJ2-1; 12 nucleotides agree with TRBD2. This CDR3 is built from 15 residues. Trimming at V came to 3 bases and at J to 6 bases, leaving 4 bases not matched to a gene. Germline assignment: CDR1 SGDLS and CDR2 YYNGEE. CDR3 DNA: TGTGCCAGCAGCGCACTAGCGGGGGGCCTCAATGAGCAGTTCTTC. Translating it yields CASSALAGGLNEQFF.

J is TRBJ1-2 and V is TRBV10-3; D call uncertain. The CDR3 totals 16 residues. V lost 0 bases and J lost 2, with 13 bases in between. Germline assignment: CDR1 ENHRY and CDR2 SYGVKD. The CDR3 DNA reads TGTGCCATCAGTGAGTCGAGATTTTCCGAAAACTATGGCTACACCTTC. It codes for CAISESRFSENYGYTF.

V is TRBV7-6 and J is TRBJ2-6, with 12 bases that match TRBD1. The CDR3 is 17 amino acids. V was pared by 6 bases and J by 2 bases, with 5 bases of the junction left unmatched. The germline V gene has CDR1 SGHVS and CDR2 FNYEAQ. CDR3 sequence: CASRRGTGGPGANVLTF. The CDR3 nucleotides are TGTGCCAGCAGGAGAGGGACAGGGGGCCCTGGGGCCAACGTCCTGACTTTC.

This chain joins TRBV2 and TRBJ2-7, with a tentative D call TRBD2 (6 bases). This CDR3 region has 14 residues. Germline V lookup: CDR1 SNHLY, CDR2 FYNNEI. V gave up 4 bases and J gave up 0 bases, with 10 bases separating them. DNA of the CDR3: TGTGCCAGCAGTGCCAACGGGGGCTCCTACGAGCAGTACTTC. It codes for CASSANGGSYEQYF.

This rearrangement joins TRBV2 to TRBJ2-3, with TRBD2 identical over 8 bases. The V gene end was trimmed by 2 bases and the J gene end by 4 bases; junction bases not matched to a gene: 8. CDR1 and CDR2 (germline): SNHLY, FYNNEI. The CDR3 totals 16 residues. The CDR3 nucleotides read TGTGCCAGCAGTGAACTCAGCGGGGGCTGGGCAGATACGCAGTATTTT. Translated: CASSELSGGWADTQYF.

This clone was detected a few times. V is TRBV5-1 and J is TRBJ2-7, with D possibly being TRBD1 (5 bases). The CDR3 is made up of 13 amino acids. Germline CDR1 and CDR2: SGHRS and YFSETQ. The V end lost 3 bases, the J end lost 1 base, and 8 bases lay between the germline ends. The CDR3 sequence: CASSSRASYEQYF. The CDR3 DNA reads as TGCGCCAGCAGCTCCAGGGCTTCCTACGAGCAGTACTTC.

The chain is built from TRBV13 and TRBJ2-3; D ambiguous. From germline, CDR1 is PRHDT and CDR2 FYEKMQ (reference sequence). Deletions cut 5 bases from V and 3 bases from J, with 9 bases between. The CDR3 totals 13 residues. In DNA form, the CDR3 reads TGTGCCAGCAGCAGAAGGAGAACAGATACGCAGTATTTT. Translating gives CASSRRRTDTQYF.

This clone was detected once. The chain combines TRBV4-1 with TRBJ1-1; D may be TRBD1 (5 bases). Germline V gene lookup returns CDR1 MGHRA and CDR2 YSYEKL. The CDR3 runs 16 residues. V was cut by 0 bases and J by 4 bases, with 15 bases left in between. The chain's CDR3 is CASSQDIAGRPTEAFF. In nucleotides, the CDR3 is TGCGCCAGCAGCCAAGATATCGCAGGGAGGCCCACTGAAGCTTTCTTT.

The J gene is TRBJ2-3, the V gene TRBV28, with TRBD2 as a possible D gene (5 bases). V lost 7 bases and J 2 bases, leaving 13 bases between the germline ends. This CDR3 has 14 residues. Germline CDR1 reads MDHEN; CDR2 reads SYDVKM. The CDR3 DNA follows: TGTGCCAGCATCCTGGACGGGGACACAGATACGCAGTATTTT. It yields the protein CASILDGDTDTQYF.

This rearrangement joins TRBV15 to TRBJ1-2; no reliable D call. Trimming left V 1 base short and J 0 bases short, with 9 bases between. Germline CDR1 is LNHNV and CDR2 is YYDKDF (reference sequence). The CDR3 runs 15 residues. As DNA, the CDR3 is TGTGCCACCAGCAGAGGGGCCTTCTCTAACTATGGCTACACCTTC. Translated: CATSRGAFSNYGYTF.

This clone is a singleton in its sample. The chain links TRBV28 to TRBJ2-3; D is ambiguous. CDR1 and CDR2 from the germline V gene are MDHEN and SYDVKM. The CDR3 length is 13 residues. V lost 2 bases and J lost 5, with 8 bases in between. Written as DNA, the CDR3 is TGTGCCAGCAGTTTAAATCGCGGAGATACGCAGTATTTT. Translated, it gives CASSLNRGDTQYF. Using reference TRBV28 and TRBJ2-3 for the parts outside the CDR3, the full variable domain is DVKVTQSSRYLVKRTGEKVFLECVQDMDHENMFWYRQDPGLGLRLIYFSYDVKMKEKGDIPEGYSVSREKKERFSLILESASTNQTSMYLCASSLNRGDTQYFGPGTRLTVL.

A few counts support this clone. This rearrangement joins TRBV27 to TRBJ1-2; a possible D gene is TRBD1 (6 bases). The germline V gene has CDR1 MNHEY and CDR2 SMNVEV (reference sequence). Trimming removed 6 bases from V and 0 bases from J, with 20 bases in between. The CDR3 has 17 amino acids. CDR3 sequence reads: CASSRTGTHQANYGYTF. CDR3 bases: TGTGCCAGCAGCCGGACCGGGACACACCAAGCTAACTATGGCTACACCTTC.

The count of this clone is one. V is TRBV14 and J is TRBJ2-7; D gene uncertain. The CDR3 is 14 residues long. Germline assignment: CDR1 SGHDN and CDR2 FVKESK. Trimming stripped 1 base from V and 6 bases from J, with 13 bases between. The CDR3 bases are TGTGCCAGCAGCCAAGCGGCAGGCCCCTCCGAGCAGTACTTC. Translated: CASSQAAGPSEQYF.

The rearrangement uses TRBV5-1 and TRBJ2-5; TRBD1 agrees at 7 bases. The germline gives CDR1 SGHRS, CDR2 YFSETQ. The CDR3 length is 14 residues. V gave up 4 bases and J gave up 2 bases; unmatched junction bases: 5. Here the CDR3 reads CASSDDRVQETQYF. The DNA for the CDR3 is TGCGCCAGCAGCGACGACAGGGTGCAAGAGACCCAGTACTTC.

The rearrangement uses TRBV5-4 and TRBJ1-2; the D gene is possibly TRBD1 (5 bases). Germline assignment: CDR1 SGHNT and CDR2 YYREEE (reference sequence). The length of the CDR3 is 14 residues. V was shortened by 5 bases and J by 4 bases, with 15 bases between the two germline ends. In nucleotides, the CDR3 is TGTGCCAGCAGGAAATCGGACATACTCTATGGCTACACCTTC. As protein: CASRKSDILYGYTF.

The chain recombines TRBV9 with TRBJ1-5; 7 bases line up with TRBD1. The CDR3 is 14 residues long. Unmatched junction bases numbered 4, after V lost 3 bases and J lost 4 bases. Per the germline V gene, CDR1 is SGDLS and CDR2 is YYNGEE. Here the CDR3 DNA reads TGTGCCAGCAGCGCGGGACAGAGTAATCAGCCCCAGCATTTT. Its translation is CASSAGQSNQPQHF.

This chain uses TRBV27 with TRBJ2-5, with 13 positions matching TRBD2. With V trimmed by 5 bases and J by 5 bases, 14 bases remained unmatched. CDR3 length equals 18 residues. In germline, CDR1 is MNHEY, CDR2 SMNVEV (reference sequence). The CDR3 DNA is TGTGCCAGCAGTACTAAGGGAACTAGCGGGAGGGCCGGTGAGACCCAGTACTTC. Translating gives CASSTKGTSGRAGETQYF.

This clone appeared a single time. The V call is TRBV28, the J call TRBJ1-1, with D possibly TRBD1 on 6 matching bases. The V end lost 2 bases, the J end lost 4 bases, and 11 bases lay between the germline ends. This CDR3 has 14 residues. Germline V gene sequence: CDR1 MDHEN, CDR2 SYDVKM. In DNA, the CDR3 is TGTGCCAGCAGTTTAACCCACAGGGCCACTGAAGCTTTCTTT. Its protein is CASSLTHRATEAFF.

In its sample, this clone was seen once. This rearrangement joins TRBV25-1 to TRBJ2-2; no firm D call. V lost 4 bases to trimming and J lost 1 base, with 7 bases between them. From germline, CDR1 is MGHDK and CDR2 SYGVNS. The CDR3 length is 14 residues. This chain's CDR3 is CASSGARNTGELFF. The CDR3 nucleotides are TGTGCCAGCAGTGGAGCCCGGAACACCGGGGAGCTGTTTTTT. Based on the CDR3 plus reference TRBV25-1 and TRBJ2-2, the full variable domain is EADIYQTPRYLVIGTGKKITLECSQTMGHDKMYWYQQDPGMELHLIHYSYGVNSTEKGDLSSESTVSRIRTEHFPLTLESARPSHTSQYLCASSGARNTGELFFGEGSRLTVL.

The CDR3 DNA follows: TGCGCCAGCAGCCCGATTCGACAGGGGGATAACTATGGCTACACCTTC. It translates to CASSPIRQGDNYGYTF. The rearrangement links TRBV5-1 to TRBJ1-2, with 9 bases fitting TRBD1. In germline, CDR1 is SGHRS, CDR2 YFSETQ. This CDR3 spans 16 amino acids. Trimming removed 4 bases from V and 1 base from J; junction bases left unmatched: 8.

The chain is built from TRBV4-1 and TRBJ1-5; TRBD1 matches 8 bases. The length of the CDR3 is 13 residues. V was clipped by 0 bases and J by 9 bases; unmatched bases: 1. CDR1 is MGHRA, CDR2 YSYEKL, per germline. This CDR3 is CASSQDDRGPQHF. The CDR3 coding sequence is TGCGCCAGCAGCCAAGATGACAGGGGGCCCCAGCATTTT.

The J gene is TRBJ2-7, the V gene TRBV12-5, with a possible D match to TRBD1 (6 bases). V was shortened by 3 bases and J by 3 bases, with 15 bases between the two germline ends. Germline V lookup: CDR1 LGHNT, CDR2 FRNRAP. CDR3 size: 15 residues. The CDR3 spells CASGFLRDIHYEQYF. CDR3 nucleotide sequence: TGTGCTAGTGGTTTCCTCCGGGACATACACTACGAGCAGTACTTC.

This chain uses TRBV9 with TRBJ1-4, with 8 bases matching TRBD1. The V gene's germline CDR1 is SGDLS and CDR2 YYNGEE. V lost 0 bases to trimming and J lost 4 bases; unmatched junction nucleotides: 5. The CDR3 contains 16 residues. CDR3 in amino acids: CASSVGTGSRNEKLFF. CDR3 coding DNA: TGTGCCAGCAGCGTAGGGACAGGGAGCCGTAATGAAAAACTGTTTTTT. Supplemented by reference TRBV9 and TRBJ1-4, the full variable domain reads DSGVTQTPKHLITATGQRVTLRCSPRSGDLSVYWYQQSLDQGLQFLIQYYNGEERAKGNILERFSAQQFPDLHSELNLSSLELGDSALYFCASSVGTGSRNEKLFFGSGTQLSVL.

V gene TRBV18 combines with J gene TRBJ1-1; D unresolved. From germline, CDR1 is KGHSH and CDR2 LQKENI. The CDR3 has 11 residues. Trimming cost V 3 bases and J 5 bases, with 4 bases left between them. The CDR3 spells CASSPQTEAFF. The CDR3 nucleotides are TGTGCCAGCTCACCCCAGACTGAAGCTTTCTTT.